The clone carrying this TCR beta chain was seen a handful of times. The antigen is not known. This entry is derived from a study of neurological immune-mediated disorders. V was trimmed by 4 bases and J by 5 bases, leaving 12 bases between them. Looked up from germline, CDR1 is SGHRS and CDR2 is YFSETQ. The CDR3 length is 13 residues. General study results and limits: Among 34 multiple sclerosis patients, phylogenetic grouping put the repertoires of 18 into a single related-CDR3 cluster, a possible signature. There was no clinical or MRI feature that was associated with the multiple sclerosis repertoire cluster. Expansion of TCR clones was greatest in HTLV-1-associated myelopathy and smallest in multiple sclerosis, where it fell below that of healthy controls.

MiXCR, applied by TCRdb to the 5' RACE reads, yields one record per CDR3 protein. The sample holds roughly 74,000 distinct CDR3 sequences, less than 5.5% seen once. Sequencing used PBMCs. The chain uses TRBV5-1 and TRBJ2-5; D is uncertain. The sequence derives from a man aged 18 to 30 with multiple sclerosis. The DNA of the CDR3 is TGCGCCAGCAGCCCCAGCGTCGGGGAGACCCAGTACTTC. Its protein is CASSPSVGETQYF.